Listed here are 25 T cell receptor beta chains from one sample, sequenced in a study of cytomegalovirus exposure and HLA in healthy donors. Vbeta (60) and Jbeta (13) primers were used in the PCR. Data came from immunoSEQ multiplex PCR; TCRdb stores just in-frame clones and leaves some out. The repertoire holds some 180,000 clones, with 84% as singletons. The sequenced sample consisted of PBMCs. The source of these receptors is a girl under 10 years old in good health and CMV-seropositive.

V gene TRBV7-8 combines with J gene TRBJ2-7; D not resolved. In germline, CDR1 is SGHVS, CDR2 FQNEAQ. The length of the CDR3 is 11 residues. The ends were cut back, 6 bases at V and 6 bases at J, with 9 bases in the middle. This CDR3 reads CASRITGEQYF. CDR3 DNA sequence: TGTGCCAGCAGGATAACGGGCGAGCAGTACTTC.

This clone was counted a few times. The chain employs TRBV2 and TRBJ1-1; D might be TRBD1 (5 bases). The CDR3 is 15 residues long. Trimming left V 3 bases short and J 7 bases short, with 18 bases between. Germline lookup yields CDR1 SNHLY and CDR2 FYNNEI. The CDR3 DNA sequence: TGTGCCAGCAGTGATGGTCGGGGGAGGGCTCGTGAAGCTTTCTTT. Translating it yields CASSDGRGRAREAFF.

This chain uses TRBV25-1 with TRBJ2-7; 7 bases align to TRBD1. Trimming took 6 bases from V and 7 from J; bases not matched to a gene: 6. The CDR3 extends over 12 amino acids. Germline assignment: CDR1 MGHDK and CDR2 SYGVNS. The CDR3 bases are TGTGCCAGCAGCTCACAGGGGTGGGAGCAGTACTTC. This translates into CASSSQGWEQYF.

This clone showed up just a few times. V and J are TRBV6-5 and TRBJ2-1; 13 bases map to TRBD2. The CDR3 is made up of 16 amino acids. V lost 2 bases to trimming and J lost 8 bases; unmatched junction nucleotides: 6. Germline V gene sequence: CDR1 MNHEY, CDR2 SVGAGI. Here the CDR3 DNA reads TGTGCCAGCAGTTACCCTGGACTAGCGGGAGATTATGAGCAGTTCTTC. It codes for CASSYPGLAGDYEQFF.

In this sample, this clone turned up a few times. The chain links TRBV5-1 to TRBJ2-7, with a tentative D call TRBD2 (6 bases). The V and J ends lost 0 bases and 5 bases respectively, with 15 bases between them. Germline CDR1 reads SGHRS; CDR2 reads YFSETQ. CDR3 length: 15 amino acids. Here the CDR3 DNA reads TGCGCCAGCAGCTTGGCCGGTAGCGGCCTCAACGAGCAGTACTTC. This encodes CASSLAGSGLNEQYF.

V is TRBV19 and J is TRBJ2-1; 7 bases align to TRBD2. In germline, CDR1 is LNHDA, CDR2 SQIVND (reference sequence). This CDR3 contains 13 residues. With V trimmed by 5 bases and J by 10 bases, 8 bases remained unmatched. The CDR3 sequence is CASSPRGAGEQFF. CDR3 nucleotide sequence: TGTGCCAGTAGTCCCCGGGGAGCGGGGGAGCAGTTCTTC.

The rearrangement uses TRBV6-1 and TRBJ1-2, with D tentatively TRBD1 (6 bases). From germline, CDR1 is MNHNS and CDR2 SASEGT. The V and J ends lost 7 bases and 3 bases respectively, with 18 bases between them. The CDR3 contains 15 residues. This CDR3 reads CASIRIAGDDYGYTF. CDR3 nucleotide sequence: TGTGCCAGCATCAGAATAGCAGGGGATGACTATGGCTACACCTTC.

This clone was counted between two and nine times. The gene calls are TRBV5-1 and TRBJ2-7, with TRBD1 matching 7 bases. Germline V CDR1 and CDR2: SGHRS, YFSETQ. The CDR3 has 14 amino acids. Losses at the gene ends were 0 bases for V and 2 bases for J; bases not matched to a gene: 2. CDR3 nucleotides: TGCGCCAGCAGCTTGGGGACAGGACCCTACGAGCAGTACTTC. It encodes CASSLGTGPYEQYF.

The chain recombines TRBV7-3 with TRBJ1-1; D ambiguous. Germline V gene sequence: CDR1 SGHTA, CDR2 FQGTGA. Trimming pared 5 bases from V and 0 bases from J, leaving 7 bases between. The length of the CDR3 is 13 residues. The CDR3 is CASSAHMNTEAFF. The CDR3 nucleotides read TGTGCCAGCAGCGCCCACATGAACACTGAAGCTTTCTTT. Full variable domain (missing parts from reference TRBV7-3 and TRBJ1-1): GAGVSQTPSNKVTEKGKYVELRCDPISGHTALYWYRQSLGQGPEFLIYFQGTGAADDSGLPNDRFFAVRPEGSVSTLKIQRTERGDSAVYLCASSAHMNTEAFFGQGTRLTVV.

In its sample, this clone was seen once. The chain recombines TRBV5-4 with TRBJ1-5; the D gene is possibly TRBD1 (5 bases). This CDR3 has 13 amino acids. V shed 0 bases and J shed 7 bases, with 8 bases lying between them. Germline V CDR1 and CDR2: SGHNT, YYREEE (reference sequence). The CDR3: CASSLAGEQPQHF. The CDR3 DNA is TGTGCCAGCAGCTTGGCGGGGGAACAGCCCCAGCATTTT.

This rearrangement joins TRBV10-1 to TRBJ2-7, with D perhaps matching TRBD1 (6 bases). The CDR3 runs 13 residues. The germline gives CDR1 WNHNN, CDR2 SYGVQD (reference sequence). The V and J ends lost 2 bases and 3 bases respectively, with 8 bases between them. The CDR3 DNA is TGCGCCAGCAGTGAGACAGGGTTCTACGAGCAGTACTTC. Protein product: CASSETGFYEQYF.

The CDR3 DNA follows: TGTGCCAGCAGCCTAAGCGGGTTGAAGGGGTGGACCTTC. Its translation: CASSLSGLKGWTF. The chain combines TRBV6-1 with TRBJ1-2, with D perhaps TRBD1 (5 bases). Germline values: CDR1 MNHNS, CDR2 SASEGT. CDR3 length equals 13 residues. V lost 6 bases to trimming and J lost 14 bases, with 22 bases between them.

The count of this clone is one. This chain joins TRBV6-5 and TRBJ2-7, with D perhaps TRBD1 (5 bases). The V end lost 4 bases, the J end lost 8 bases, and 21 bases lay between the germline ends. In germline, CDR1 is MNHEY, CDR2 SVGAGI. The CDR3 covers 15 residues. CDR3 bases: TGTGCCAGCAGTTCCTCCTTGGGGCCGGGTTTTAAGCAGTACTTC. The encoded protein is CASSSSLGPGFKQYF.

The chain has TRBV12-5 and TRBJ2-7; D is possibly TRBD2 (5 bases). CDR1 is LGHNT, CDR2 FRNRAP, per germline. Trimming shortened V by 1 base and J by 2 bases, and 12 bases separated the two germline ends. The CDR3 loop spans 15 amino acids. The CDR3 spells CASGLALGPAYEQYF. CDR3 bases: TGTGCTAGTGGTTTGGCACTAGGTCCGGCCTACGAGCAGTACTTC.

The chain recombines TRBV2 with TRBJ1-6; 8 bases line up with TRBD1. Germline CDR1 is SNHLY and CDR2 is FYNNEI. The CDR3 is 16 residues long. Germline trimming cut 0 bases from V and 10 bases from J; bases unmatched to any gene: 8. The CDR3 is CASSEARTGQGSPLHF. Here the CDR3 DNA reads TGTGCCAGCAGTGAAGCCCGGACAGGGCAGGGATCACCCCTCCACTTT. Looking up the rest from reference TRBV2 and TRBJ1-6 gives the full variable domain: EPEVTQTPSHQVTQMGQEVILRCVPISNHLYFYWYRQILGQKVEFLVSFYNNEISEKSEIFDDQFSVERPDGSNFTLKIRSTKLEDSAMYFCASSEARTGQGSPLHFGNGTRLTVT.

The rearrangement uses TRBV28 and TRBJ2-1; no reliable D call. V dropped 2 bases and J dropped 4 bases, with 12 bases sitting between them. CDR1 is MDHEN, CDR2 SYDVKM, per germline. CDR3 length equals 15 residues. CDR3 DNA: TGTGCCAGCAGTTTACTGACCACAGCTTACAATGAGCAGTTCTTC. Protein product: CASSLLTTAYNEQFF.

The chain is built from TRBV14 and TRBJ2-5; D remains ambiguous. Germline V gives CDR1 SGHDN, CDR2 FVKESK. The CDR3 runs to 11 residues. The V end was cut by 4 bases, the J end by 2 bases, with 2 bases between. The CDR3 bases are TGTGCCAGCAGCCTACAAGAGACCCAGTACTTC. Its translation: CASSLQETQYF.

The chain recombines TRBV19 with TRBJ1-1; 8 nucleotides match TRBD1. After removal of 6 bases from V and 4 bases from J, the junction contained 16 bases not matched to a gene. CDR3 length: 17 residues. Germline CDR1 and CDR2: LNHDA and SQIVND (reference sequence). CDR3 residues: CASRPDRGVLSITEAFF. In DNA, the CDR3 is TGTGCCAGTAGACCAGACAGGGGAGTACTTTCCATCACTGAAGCTTTCTTT.

The rearrangement uses TRBV2 and TRBJ1-5; D is uncertain. The V and J ends lost 3 bases and 6 bases respectively, with 6 bases between them. Germline V gives CDR1 SNHLY, CDR2 FYNNEI. CDR3 length: 12 residues. CDR3: CASSDLGQPQHF. The CDR3 DNA is TGTGCCAGCAGTGATCTCGGTCAGCCCCAGCATTTT.

J is TRBJ1-2 and V is TRBV7-8; D gene uncertain. CDR3 length: 14 residues. V shed 5 bases and J shed 8 bases, with 18 bases lying between them. Germline V lookup: CDR1 SGHVS, CDR2 FQNEAQ. CDR3 protein: CASSHTSGAAGYTF. Written as DNA, the CDR3 is TGTGCCAGCAGCCATACCTCGGGAGCGGCCGGCTACACCTTC.

The rearrangement links TRBV12-5 to TRBJ1-1; TRBD1 is a possible D gene (6 bases). Looked up from germline, CDR1 is LGHNT and CDR2 is FRNRAP. V was trimmed by 4 bases and J by 8 bases, leaving 23 bases between them. This CDR3 has 16 residues. CDR3 sequence: CASGWKEQGKASEAFF. CDR3 bases: TGTGCTAGTGGTTGGAAAGAACAGGGAAAGGCTTCAGAAGCTTTCTTT.

The CDR3: CASSPLAGGTGELFF. For the CDR3, the DNA is TGTGCCAGCAGCCCCCTAGCGGGGGGGACCGGGGAGCTGTTTTTT. This rearrangement joins TRBV7-3 to TRBJ2-2; TRBD2 agrees at 12 bases. CDR1 and CDR2 from the germline V gene are SGHTA and FQGTGA. This CDR3 region has 15 residues. The V segment lost 5 bases and the J segment 5 bases; nucleotides outside the gene matches: 3.

The V call is TRBV10-1, the J call TRBJ2-7, with 12 bases that match TRBD1. This CDR3 contains 19 residues. V lost 3 bases and J lost 0; bases outside the gene matches: 12. The germline V gene encodes CDR1 WNHNN and CDR2 SYGVQD (reference sequence). Here the CDR3 reads CASSDPRPGTGGSSYEQYF. The CDR3 DNA follows: TGCGCCAGCAGTGACCCTCGTCCCGGGACAGGGGGCAGCTCCTACGAGCAGTACTTC.

Only one count was recorded for this clone. The chain is built from TRBV7-9 and TRBJ2-3; 8 bases align to TRBD2. This CDR3 is built from 16 residues. V was pared by 4 bases and J by 4 bases, with 10 bases of the junction left unmatched. Germline V gene lookup returns CDR1 SEHNR and CDR2 FQNEAQ (reference sequence). CDR3 protein: CASSSRRLAKADTQYF. The CDR3 nucleotides read TGTGCCAGCAGCTCCCGTCGACTAGCGAAGGCAGATACGCAGTATTTT.

V usage is TRBV29-1 and J usage is TRBJ2-5; D possibly corresponds to TRBD2 (6 bases). The better agreement between TRBJ2-7 and the DNA end casts doubt on the J call. The CDR3 extends over 14 amino acids. Germline CDR1 and CDR2: SQVTM and ANQGSEA. CDR3 sequence reads: CSASLGRGGYEQYF. CDR3 sequence (DNA): TGCAGCGCTTCCCTCGGGCGGGGAGGCTACGAGCAGTACTTC.